The text below deals with one T cell receptor (beta chain). Trimming cost V 5 bases and J 1 base; bases outside gene matches: 3. The CDR3 is 15 amino acids. Germline loops: CDR1 PRHDT, CDR2 FYEKMQ (reference sequence). The data belong to a study of OX40 agonist ivuxolimab in advanced cancers. The protocol was immunoSEQ multiplex PCR, while the TCRdb copy is restricted to in-frame clones and leaves out a portion. Altogether about 44,000 clones are present, 70% to 90% being singletons, with the ten largest covering approximately 0.39%. The sequences come from CD4+ or CD8+ T cells sorted from blood, collected in a trial of the OX40 agonist ivuxolimab. This TCR was recovered from an adult with an advanced solid tumor such as melanoma, head and neck, liver or kidney cancer. The chain combines TRBV13 with TRBJ2-1; 9 bases align to TRBD2. The CDR3 region has the DNA TGTGCCAGCAGCCAACTAGCGGGTTCCTACAATGAGCAGTTCTTC. Protein product: CASSQLAGSYNEQFF.